The 10 T cell receptor beta chains below come from one sample, sequenced in a study of T cells after yellow fever vaccination. MiXCR, run by TCRdb on the 5' RACE reads, gives a single entry per CDR3 protein. There are 140,000 to 150,000 distinct CDR3 sequences in the sample; just over 6.5% occur only once, and 0.5% to 0.65% lies in the top ten. The material was CD4+ T cells sorted from PBMCs, obtained 10 days after the yellow fever booster vaccination. The source is a man under 40 who received the YFV17D yellow fever vaccine.

This clonotype was detected many times. V and J are TRBV20-1 and TRBJ1-2; 10 positions match TRBD1. The CDR3 runs to 15 residues. Germline CDR1 is DFQATT and CDR2 is SNEGSKA (reference sequence). The trim removed 2 bases at V and 3 bases at J, leaving 6 bases unmatched. This CDR3 reads CSARYRGTGDYGYTF. In DNA form, the CDR3 reads TGCAGTGCTAGATATCGGGGGACAGGGGACTATGGCTACACCTTC.

The table lists this clonotype with many counts. The chain employs TRBV4-3 and TRBJ2-2, with D maybe TRBD2 (5 bases). The germline V gene encodes CDR1 LGHNA and CDR2 YSLEER. The CDR3 is 16 residues long. Deletions cut 0 bases from V and 6 bases from J, with 14 bases between. The chain's CDR3 is CASSQEPLLRAGELFF. The CDR3 nucleotides read TGCGCCAGCAGCCAAGAACCCCTTCTGCGGGCCGGGGAGCTGTTTTTT.

Many counts were recorded for this clonotype. This chain links TRBV29-1 with TRBJ2-7; D tentatively fits TRBD1 or TRBD2 (5 bases each). Germline V gene lookup returns CDR1 SQVTM and CDR2 ANQGSEA. Between the trimmed V and J ends, which lost 6 bases and 2 bases, there was a span of 20 bases. The CDR3 sequence is 15 residues long. The CDR3 sequence is CSVTLPETGPYEQYF. The CDR3 DNA reads TGCAGCGTGACCCTCCCCGAGACGGGGCCCTACGAGCAGTACTTC.

The J gene is TRBJ2-2, the V gene TRBV20-1; D gene uncertain. CDR1 and CDR2 from the germline V gene are DFQATT and SNEGSKA (reference sequence). V gave up 0 bases and J gave up 8 bases, with 10 bases separating them. This CDR3 comprises 13 residues. The CDR3 loop is CSAREPSLGELFF. The CDR3 DNA reads TGCAGTGCTAGAGAGCCTTCTCTAGGGGAGCTGTTTTTT.

This clonotype was counted at least ten times. This chain links TRBV5-1 with TRBJ2-5; 9 nucleotides align to TRBD2. The CDR3 loop spans 14 amino acids. Per germline, CDR1 SGHRS and CDR2 YFSETQ. The V gene end was trimmed by 7 bases and the J gene end by 2 bases; junction bases not matched to a gene: 6. The CDR3 is CASCRGRVQETQYF. The CDR3 nucleotides read TGCGCCAGCTGCCGCGGGAGGGTGCAAGAGACCCAGTACTTC.

This clonotype occurred many times. CDR3 DNA sequence: TGTGCCTGGAGGCCAACTGGGACGGGAATTGAAAAACTGTTTTTT. The encoded protein is CAWRPTGTGIEKLFF. The V gene is TRBV30, the J gene TRBJ1-4; perhaps TRBD1 as D (5 bases). Germline-derived CDR1 and CDR2 are GTSNPN and SVGIG (reference sequence). The CDR3 is 15 residues long. V lost 3 bases, J lost 7 bases, and 18 bases lay in between.

V gene TRBV6-5 combines with J gene TRBJ2-1; no definite D call. The CDR3 runs to 15 residues. Germline V gene lookup returns CDR1 MNHEY and CDR2 SVGAGI. V gave up 0 bases and J gave up 5 bases, with 11 bases separating them. This CDR3 reads CASSYSSGPHNEQFF. DNA for the CDR3: TGTGCCAGCAGTTACTCCTCTGGCCCCCACAATGAGCAGTTCTTC.

In this sample, this clonotype turned up many times. The chain uses TRBV5-1 and TRBJ2-5; the match to TRBD2 covers 10 bases. J gave up 7 bases and V 5 bases, and 5 bases lay outside the gene matches. Germline values: CDR1 SGHRS, CDR2 YFSETQ. The CDR3 contains 13 residues. CDR3 in DNA: TGCGCCAGCAGAGCGGGAGGGCCGGGGACCCAGTACTTC. This gives the protein CASRAGGPGTQYF.

The chain has TRBV29-1 and TRBJ2-7; D remains ambiguous. The germline CDR1 and CDR2 sequences are SQVTM and ANQGSEA. The CDR3 covers 13 residues. Trimming shortened V by 4 bases and J by 0 bases, and 10 bases separated the two germline ends. CDR3 amino acids: CSVARPSSYEQYF. In nucleotides, the CDR3 is TGCAGCGTTGCCAGGCCGAGCTCCTACGAGCAGTACTTC.

Turning to this clonotype: With a much larger clone just one base away, this may be a read error. Because it lacks the conserved phenylalanine or tryptophan at the end, this CDR3 is likely a read error. The CDR3 DNA reads TGTGCCAGCAGCTTGTTAGGGAATGAGCAGTTCTAC. The encoded protein is CASSLLGNEQFY. V is TRBV5-5 and J is TRBJ2-1; D is unresolved. In germline, CDR1 is SGHKS, CDR2 YYEKEE (reference sequence). This CDR3 is 12 amino acids long. Trimming took off 1 base at V and 7 bases at J, with 6 bases between the two ends.